Sequencing of this T cell receptor beta chain was carried out in a study of blood T cell repertoires in COVID-19. For the study at large: The origin of the acute and convalescent COVID-19 samples was the United States, Italy and Spain. T cells, B-cell-depleted T cells, or PBMCs provided the cDNA or gDNA that served as material.

In the study's own analysis: Estimation of nucleated cell counts relied on the amplification of reference gene primers. The assay was immunoSEQ multiplex PCR, and TCRdb's table has in-frame clones only and misses some. V and J calls and clone size are as listed in that table; D and trimming were resolved from the DNA. The table has 300,000 to 350,000 clones, approximately 90% seen once. Recruited during active infection, patients (from Seattle) were subsequently followed longitudinally. The table lists this clone with a few counts. Germline values: CDR1 SQVTM, CDR2 ANQGSEA. V lost 7 bases to trimming and J lost 5 bases; unmatched junction nucleotides: 2. The CDR3 extends over 11 amino acids.

The sequence came from an older woman with COVID-19, enrolled during active disease. Sequencing was performed on peripheral blood. The chain carries TRBV29-1 and TRBJ2-5, with 9 bases matching TRBD1. The CDR3 is CSADRGETQYF. In DNA form, the CDR3 reads TGCAGCGCAGACAGGGGGGAGACCCAGTACTTC.